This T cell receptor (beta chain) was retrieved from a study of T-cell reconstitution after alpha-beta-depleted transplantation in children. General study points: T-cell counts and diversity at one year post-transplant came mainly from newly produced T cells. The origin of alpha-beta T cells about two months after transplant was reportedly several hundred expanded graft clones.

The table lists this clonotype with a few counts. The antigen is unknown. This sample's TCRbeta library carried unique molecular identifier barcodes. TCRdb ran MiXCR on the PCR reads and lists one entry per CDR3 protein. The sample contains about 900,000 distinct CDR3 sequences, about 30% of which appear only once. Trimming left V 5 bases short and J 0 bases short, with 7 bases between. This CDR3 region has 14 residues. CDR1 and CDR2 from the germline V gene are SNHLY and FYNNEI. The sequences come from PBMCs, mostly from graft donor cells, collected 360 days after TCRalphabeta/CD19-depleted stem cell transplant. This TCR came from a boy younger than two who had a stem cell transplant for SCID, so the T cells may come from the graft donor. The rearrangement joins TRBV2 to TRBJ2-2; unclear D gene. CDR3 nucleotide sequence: TGTGCCAGCAGTTGGACGCCGAACACCGGGGAGCTGTTTTTT. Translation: CASSWTPNTGELFF.